This is a list of T cell receptor beta chains from one sample in a study of cytomegalovirus exposure and HLA in healthy donors. Using immunoSEQ multiplex PCR, the repertoire was profiled, and TCRdb retains in-frame clones only, with some absent. The sample has about 190,000 clones; 60% to 80% are singletons. Sample: PBMCs. Source of these receptors: a woman aged 25 to 39 in good health and CMV-seropositive. Both conserved end residues are part of each CDR3. The D gene is left open where the match is weak. A clone size is listed for some rows: how often the clone was seen (once, few, many), or a class if it is expanded.

D gene: NA
V gene: TRBV6-1
clone size: NA
J gene: TRBJ2-1
CDR3 DNA: TGTGCCAGCAGTGCGGGACTTTCTGAGCAGTTCTTC
CDR3 protein: CASSAGLSEQFF

D gene: NA
V gene: TRBV19
clone size: few
J gene: TRBJ2-7
CDR3 DNA: TGTGCCAGTAGTCCCCTACCGGGGTCCTACGAGCAGTACTTC
CDR3 protein: CASSPLPGSYEQYF

D gene: NA
V gene: TRBV5-1
clone size: NA
J gene: TRBJ1-5
CDR3 DNA: TGCGCCAGCAGCTTGGGTCCTCTAGAAAATCAGCCCCAGCATTTT
CDR3 protein: CASSLGPLENQPQHF

D gene: NA
V gene: TRBV28
clone size: NA
J gene: TRBJ2-7
CDR3 DNA: TGTGCCAGCAGTTTACTGGGGGCTAGGGGGGAGCAGTACTTC
CDR3 protein: CASSLLGARGEQYF

D gene: NA
V gene: TRBV28
clone size: NA
J gene: TRBJ1-2
CDR3 DNA: TGTGCCAGCAGCTTCCTCCGGGACATCTATGGCTACACCTTC
CDR3 protein: CASSFLRDIYGYTF

D gene: TRBD2
V gene: TRBV11-3
clone size: NA
J gene: TRBJ2-1
CDR3 DNA: TGTGCCAGCAGCCCGACTAGCGGCATTGAGCAGTTCTTC
CDR3 protein: CASSPTSGIEQFF

D gene: NA
V gene: TRBV28
clone size: NA
J gene: TRBJ1-1
CDR3 DNA: TGTGCCAGCAGTTTCAGGGGAATAGGGACTGAAGCTTTCTTT
CDR3 protein: CASSFRGIGTEAFF

D gene: TRBD1
V gene: TRBV6-5
clone size: NA
J gene: TRBJ1-2
CDR3 DNA: TGTGCCAGCAGCGCAGGGGGCGGTTTGATGGGCTACACCTTC
CDR3 protein: CASSAGGGLMGYTF

D gene: NA
V gene: TRBV2
clone size: NA
J gene: TRBJ1-5
CDR3 DNA: TGTGCCAGCAGTGGACAGAGCAATCAGCCCCAGCATTTT
CDR3 protein: CASSGQSNQPQHF

D gene: NA
V gene: TRBV5-6
clone size: NA
J gene: TRBJ1-1
CDR3 DNA: TGTGCCAGCACCCAGGGCTACACTGAAGCTTTCTTT
CDR3 protein: CASTQGYTEAFF

D gene: NA
V gene: TRBV7-2
clone size: NA
J gene: TRBJ1-1
CDR3 DNA: TGTGCCAGCAGCTTATCTGGAAACAGGTTAACTGAAGCTTTCTTT
CDR3 protein: CASSLSGNRLTEAFF

D gene: NA
V gene: TRBV7-8
clone size: NA
J gene: TRBJ2-1
CDR3 DNA: TGTGCCAGCAGCCGGGGGTCCTACAATGAGCAGTTCTTC
CDR3 protein: CASSRGSYNEQFF

D gene: TRBD2
V gene: TRBV5-1
clone size: NA
J gene: TRBJ2-3
CDR3 DNA: TGCGCCAGCAGCTTGGCGGCTAGCGGGAGAGGTGCAGATACGCAGTATTTT
CDR3 protein: CASSLAASGRGADTQYF

D gene: NA
V gene: TRBV5-1
clone size: NA
J gene: TRBJ2-7
CDR3 DNA: TGCGCCAGCAGCTTTCAGCGAAAAGGGGGAGACGAGCAGTACTTC
CDR3 protein: CASSFQRKGGDEQYF

D gene: TRBD2
V gene: TRBV5-4
clone size: few
J gene: TRBJ2-3
CDR3 DNA: TGTAGTTGGGCGGGAGTTGAAGATACGCAGTATTTT
CDR3 protein: CSWAGVEDTQYF

D gene: TRBD1
V gene: TRBV6-5
clone size: few
J gene: TRBJ2-7
CDR3 DNA: TGTGCCAGCAGCTCCGGACAGGGAGAGCAGTACTTC
CDR3 protein: CASSSGQGEQYF

D gene: NA
V gene: TRBV11-2
clone size: NA
J gene: TRBJ1-5
CDR3 DNA: TGTGCCAGCAGCTTAGCAAGCGGCGACAATCAGCCCCAGCATTTT
CDR3 protein: CASSLASGDNQPQHF